The clone carrying this T cell receptor (beta chain) was seen ten or more times. Its antigen is still unknown. The data derive from a study of identical twins. From germline, CDR1 is MRHNA and CDR2 SNTAGT. Trimming removed 8 bases at V and 7 bases at J, with 11 bases between. The CDR3 has 12 residues. TCRdb re-called the 5' RACE reads through MiXCR, storing one row per CDR3 protein. The sample includes roughly 540,000 distinct CDR3 sequences, about 20% of them seen just once. Study-wide points: Surplus twin overlap in beta out-of-frame sequences was less pronounced. The conclusions drew on cross-sectional statistical analysis instead of tracking the same donors.

These data are also associated with another study on T cells expressing NK-cell markers. That study reports: The share of CD8+ T cells held by dominant NKG2C+ clonotypes was about 1.0-7.5% in several donors. Clones of NKG2C+ T cells that had expanded were of unclear HCMV specificity.

Sequenced: CD4+ T cells sorted from blood. J is TRBJ2-2 and V is TRBV6-4; D tentatively reads TRBD1 or TRBD2 (6 bases each). This clonotype was sampled from a woman aged 18-30 years in good health. The CDR3 loop reads CASRTAGGELFF. DNA for the CDR3: TGTGCCAGCCGGACAGCGGGCGGGGAGCTGTTTTTT.